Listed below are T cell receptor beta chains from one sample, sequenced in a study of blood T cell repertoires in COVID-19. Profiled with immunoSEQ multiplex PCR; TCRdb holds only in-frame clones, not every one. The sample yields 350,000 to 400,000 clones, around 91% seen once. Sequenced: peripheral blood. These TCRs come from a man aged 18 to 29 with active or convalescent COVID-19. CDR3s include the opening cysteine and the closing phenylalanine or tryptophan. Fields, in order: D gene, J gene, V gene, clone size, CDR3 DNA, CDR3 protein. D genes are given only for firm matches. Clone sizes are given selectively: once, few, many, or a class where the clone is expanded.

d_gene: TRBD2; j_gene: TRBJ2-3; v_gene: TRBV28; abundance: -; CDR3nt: TGTGCCAGCAGTTCCTTCCCTTGGACTAGCGGGCGATATACGCAGTATTTT; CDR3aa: CASSSFPWTSGRYTQYF
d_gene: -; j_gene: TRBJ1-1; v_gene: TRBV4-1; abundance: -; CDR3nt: TGCGCCAGCAGGTCTACCATGAACACTGAAGCTTTCTTT; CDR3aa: CASRSTMNTEAFF
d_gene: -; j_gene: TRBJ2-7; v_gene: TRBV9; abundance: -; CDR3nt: TGTGCCAGCAGCGCCCACCCCGGGGGGCCTTACGAGCAGTACTTC; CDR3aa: CASSAHPGGPYEQYF
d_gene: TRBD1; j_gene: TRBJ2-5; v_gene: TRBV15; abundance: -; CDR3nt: TGTGCCACCTCAGATCCGGGACAGCAAGAGACCCAGTACTTC; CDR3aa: CATSDPGQQETQYF
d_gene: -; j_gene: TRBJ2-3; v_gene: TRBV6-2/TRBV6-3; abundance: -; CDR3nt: TGTGCCAGCAGTTTCCGGGACAACACAGATACGCAGTATTTT; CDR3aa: CASSFRDNTDTQYF
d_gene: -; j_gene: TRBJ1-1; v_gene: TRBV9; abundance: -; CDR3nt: TGTGCCAGCAGCGTAGAGTGGACGGGGGAAGCTTTCTTT; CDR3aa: CASSVEWTGEAFF
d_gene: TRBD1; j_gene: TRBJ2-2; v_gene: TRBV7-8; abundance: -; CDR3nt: TGTGCCAGCAGCTTACGCTGGACAGGGCTTTTGTCCGGGGAGCTGTTTTTT; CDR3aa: CASSLRWTGLLSGELFF
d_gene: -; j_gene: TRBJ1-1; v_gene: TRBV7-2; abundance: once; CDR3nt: TGTGCCAGCAGCTTAGTCGCCAGGGACACTGAAGCTTTCTTT; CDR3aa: CASSLVARDTEAFF
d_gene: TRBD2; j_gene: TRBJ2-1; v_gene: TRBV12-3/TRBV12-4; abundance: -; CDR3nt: TGTGCCAGCATCGCGACCGCGGGGGATGAGCAGTTCTTC; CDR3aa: CASIATAGDEQFF
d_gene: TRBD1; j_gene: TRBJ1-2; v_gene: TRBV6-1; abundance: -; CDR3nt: TGTGCCAGCGGCCCAGACAGGGGACGAACCTTC; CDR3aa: CASGPDRGRTF
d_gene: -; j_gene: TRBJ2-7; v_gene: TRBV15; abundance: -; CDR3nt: TGTGCCACCAGCAGAGCTCAGGGGACCTACGAGCAGTACTTC; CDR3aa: CATSRAQGTYEQYF
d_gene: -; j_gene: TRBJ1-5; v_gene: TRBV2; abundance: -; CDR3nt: TGTGCCAGCAGTGGGCAGAGGAATCAGCCCCAGCATTTT; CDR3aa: CASSGQRNQPQHF
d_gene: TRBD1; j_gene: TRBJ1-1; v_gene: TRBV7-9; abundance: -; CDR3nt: TGTGCCAGCAGCTTCAAAAGACAGGGGGGAAAGGACACTGAAGCTTTCTTT; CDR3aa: CASSFKRQGGKDTEAFF
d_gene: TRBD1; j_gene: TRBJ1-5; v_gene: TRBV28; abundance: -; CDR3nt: TGTGCCAGCAGCCTGCGGGACAGGGGTTCTTGGCGTAGCAATCAGCCCCAGCATTTT; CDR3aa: CASSLRDRGSWRSNQPQHF